The clone carrying this TCR beta chain was detected ten times or more. Its antigen is unidentified. The CDR3 sequence is 14 residues long. The germline CDR1 and CDR2 sequences are MNHEY and SMNVEV (reference sequence). The V end was cut by 5 bases, the J end by 6 bases, with 17 bases between. The entry originates in a study of cytomegalovirus exposure and HLA in healthy donors. Findings and limits, study-wide: The Asian-associated ancestry cluster reportedly had fewer N-insertions than the roughly 720-donor mean in a later analysis.

The PCR ran on 60 Vbeta and 13 Jbeta primers. Original methodology: Among the unique TCR beta chains that a later analysis counted, about 85 million in all, 10 million to 13 million were shared. Only in-frame clones appear in the TCRdb table, and some are missing; sequencing was by immunoSEQ multiplex PCR. V and J calls and clone size are given by that table; D and trimming were obtained from the DNA. This sample has under 200,000 clones, with over 9.5% found just once. This TCR came from a man between 45 and 60 years old in good health and CMV-seropositive. The sample taken for sequencing was PBMCs. The V call is TRBV27, the J call TRBJ2-7, with a tentative D call TRBD1 (5 bases). CDR3 coding DNA: TGTGCCAGCAGTCGTTTAGGGGAATTCTCCGAGCAGTACTTC. Encoded protein: CASSRLGEFSEQYF.